This T cell receptor beta chain was sequenced during a study of naive CD8 T cells in extremely preterm neonates. Only in-frame clones appear in the TCRdb table, and some are missing; sequencing was by immunoSEQ multiplex PCR. This sample has 5,000 to 6,500 clones, with under 99% found just once. Blood donors were healthy children aged about 16-60 months and healthy nonsmoking adults. In germline, CDR1 is WNHNN, CDR2 SYGVQD (reference sequence). This CDR3 has 15 amino acids. J gave up 6 bases and V 6 bases, and 5 bases lay outside the gene matches. A word on this clone: What it binds is unknown.

Overall study findings and caveats: Term neonates around 0.39%, young children about 0.031%, adults around 0.01%; preterm neonates shared about 2.5%. Compared with older groups, preterm CDR3s were shorter, with fewer N additions and less trimming. iChao1 richness was lowest in preterm neonates, significantly versus all ages.

The chain combines TRBV10-1 with TRBJ2-1, with 13 bases lining up with TRBD2. Input material: naive CD8+ T cells from blood. The receptor was isolated from a human donor in good health. The CDR3 reads CASSEGLAGPNEQFF. The DNA for the CDR3 is TGCGCCAGCAGCGAGGGACTAGCGGGACCCAATGAGCAGTTCTTC.